This is a list of T cell receptor beta chains from one sample in a study of cytomegalovirus exposure and HLA in healthy donors. Here immunoSEQ multiplex PCR was the method, and the copy in TCRdb shows in-frame clones only, minus some. The data show roughly 60,000 clones, 92% seen once. Sequenced: PBMCs. These TCRs come from a woman under 30 in good health and CMV-seronegative. Both conserved end residues are part of each CDR3. The D gene is left open where the match is weak. Some rows mark clone size as missing; the rest say once, few, many or name a class of expanded clone.

v_call	clone_size	d_call	j_call	cdr3_aa	cdr3_nt
TRBV28	few	NA	TRBJ1-6	CASSRTENSPLHF	TGTGCCAGCAGTCGGACAGAGAATTCACCCCTCCACTTT
TRBV29-1	once	NA	TRBJ2-5	CSESRDTEETQYF	TGCAGCGAATCCCGGGACACCGAAGAGACCCAGTACTTC
TRBV27	NA	TRBD1	TRBJ1-3	CASSDRVAGNTIYF	TGTGCCAGCAGTGACAGGGTCGCAGGAAACACCATATATTTT
TRBV4-1	NA	NA	TRBJ1-2	CASSHAGMTYGYTF	TGCGCCAGCAGTCACGCCGGGATGACCTATGGCTACACCTTC
TRBV4-3	NA	TRBD2	TRBJ2-1	CASSQDSAGINNEQFF	TGCGCCAGCAGCCAAGACTCAGCGGGGATAAACAATGAGCAGTTCTTC
TRBV28	NA	NA	TRBJ1-1	CASSWQGAGGEAFF	TGTGCCAGCTCATGGCAAGGGGCCGGGGGTGAAGCTTTCTTT
TRBV27	NA	TRBD1	TRBJ1-5	CASSPGTGGFQPQHF	TGTGCCAGCAGTCCCGGGACAGGGGGCTTTCAGCCCCAGCATTTT
TRBV6-5	few	NA	TRBJ1-5	CASSYPGQPQHF	TGTGCCAGCAGTTACCCAGGCCAGCCCCAGCATTTT
TRBV11-2	NA	NA	TRBJ2-1	CASRTQGFLGNEQFF	TGTGCCAGCAGAACTCAGGGGTTCCTTGGTAATGAGCAGTTCTTC
TRBV6-5	once	TRBD1	TRBJ1-5	CASSRRGYNQPQHF	TGTGCCAGCAGCCGCAGGGGGTACAATCAGCCCCAGCATTTT
TRBV28	NA	TRBD1	TRBJ1-5	CASSGVGQGNQPQHF	TGTGCCAGCAGCGGCGTCGGACAGGGAAATCAGCCCCAGCATTTT
TRBV5-1	NA	NA	TRBJ1-1	CASSLAGGLNTEAFF	TGCGCCAGCAGCTTGGCCGGGGGACTGAACACTGAAGCTTTCTTT
TRBV29-1	NA	NA	TRBJ2-1	CSVERGFEQFF	TGCAGCGTTGAACGGGGGTTTGAGCAGTTCTTC
TRBV6-6	NA	TRBD1	TRBJ1-2	CASSYRQGDEGYTF	TGTGCCAGCAGTTATAGACAGGGAGATGAAGGCTACACCTTC
TRBV11-2	NA	TRBD1	TRBJ2-1	CASSPVRGTAHGGNEQFF	TGTGCCAGCAGCCCCGTTAGGGGGACAGCTCATGGCGGCAATGAGCAGTTCTTC
TRBV7-9	NA	NA	TRBJ1-2	CASSLGVRQEDYGYTF	TGTGCCAGCAGCTTAGGTGTGAGGCAGGAGGACTATGGCTACACCTTC
TRBV5-1	NA	TRBD2	TRBJ2-2	CASKASGSPAGGELFF	TGCGCCAGCAAGGCGAGCGGGAGTCCGGCGGGCGGGGAGCTGTTTTTT
TRBV21-1	NA	NA	TRBJ2-7	CASSKDRTPYEQYF	TGTGCCAGCAGCAAGGACAGGACCCCCTACGAGCAGTACTTC
TRBV30	NA	TRBD1	TRBJ2-7	CAWTDRGFHEQYF	TGTGCCTGGACCGACAGGGGTTTCCACGAGCAGTACTTC
TRBV11-2	NA	TRBD1	TRBJ1-2	CASRTEGGSGYTF	TGTGCCAGCAGAACCGAAGGGGGCTCGGGCTACACCTTC
TRBV5-6	NA	TRBD1	TRBJ2-3	CASSGQGETDTQYF	TGTGCCAGCAGTGGGCAGGGGGAAACAGATACGCAGTATTTT
TRBV11-3	once	TRBD1	TRBJ2-1	CASSLRQGFNNEQFF	TGTGCCAGCAGCCTAAGACAGGGGTTTAACAATGAGCAGTTCTTC
TRBV2	NA	TRBD1	TRBJ2-4	CASSWGDRAHRMF	TGTGCCAGCAGTTGGGGGGACAGGGCTCATAGGATGTTC
TRBV30	NA	TRBD2	TRBJ2-7	CAWSLGGGSYEQYF	TGTGCCTGGAGCCTTGGGGGGGGCTCCTACGAGCAGTACTTC
TRBV28	NA	NA	TRBJ1-4	CASSDRTKEEKLFF	TGTGCCAGCAGCGATAGGACAAAGGAGGAAAAACTGTTTTTT
TRBV28	NA	TRBD1	TRBJ2-3	CASSHLSDRGITDTQYF	TGTGCCAGCAGTCACCTCTCGGACAGGGGAATCACAGATACGCAGTATTTT
TRBV6-5	NA	TRBD1	TRBJ2-7	CASSPGTGGGEQYF	TGTGCCAGCAGTCCCGGGACAGGGGGCGGTGAGCAGTACTTC
TRBV6-5	NA	TRBD1	TRBJ2-7	CASSSPGQGAYEQYF	TGTGCCAGCAGTTCGCCGGGACAGGGGGCCTACGAGCAGTACTTC
TRBV4-1	NA	NA	TRBJ1-1	CASSPSGGGGTEAFF	TGCGCCAGCAGCCCCTCCGGCGGGGGAGGCACTGAAGCTTTCTTT
TRBV28	few	NA	TRBJ2-3	CASSETGTDTQYF	TGTGCCAGCAGTGAGACAGGCACAGATACGCAGTATTTT
TRBV9	NA	NA	TRBJ1-4	CASSVAPNEKLFF	TGTGCCAGCAGCGTAGCCCCGAATGAAAAACTGTTTTTT
TRBV28	NA	TRBD2	TRBJ2-1	CASSLAGGSYNEQFF	TGTGCCAGCAGCTTAGCGGGAGGGTCCTACAATGAGCAGTTCTTC
TRBV15	NA	NA	TRBJ2-2	CATSREEGAGSGELFF	TGTGCCACCAGCAGAGAGGAGGGGGCAGGGTCCGGGGAGCTGTTTTTT
TRBV27	medium-sized	TRBD2	TRBJ2-7	CASSPGTSGEQYF	TGTGCCAGCAGTCCCGGGACTAGTGGCGAGCAGTACTTC
TRBV4-1	NA	NA	TRBJ1-2	CASSRWEPDRANYGYTF	TGCGCCAGCAGCCGATGGGAACCGGACAGAGCTAACTATGGCTACACCTTC
TRBV10-1	NA	NA	TRBJ2-7	CASSGGGSSYEQYF	TGCGCCAGCAGTGGGGGAGGAAGCTCCTACGAGCAGTACTTC
TRBV7-3	NA	TRBD2	TRBJ2-3	CASSLRTSGRDTQYF	TGTGCCAGCAGCTTAAGGACTAGCGGGAGAGATACGCAGTATTTT
TRBV12-5	NA	TRBD1	TRBJ2-7	CASGPSTGGLSQQYF	TGTGCTAGTGGGCCCTCTACAGGGGGCCTTTCGCAGCAGTACTTC
TRBV2	NA	NA	TRBJ2-1	CASGRTGSSYNEQFF	TGTGCCAGCGGGAGGACCGGTAGCTCCTACAATGAGCAGTTCTTC
TRBV29-1	NA	NA	TRBJ1-2	CSVEDGFWNRRYGYTF	TGCAGCGTTGAAGACGGATTCTGGAACAGGCGCTATGGCTACACCTTC
TRBV27	NA	NA	TRBJ1-4	CASSQEGGTGEKLFF	TGTGCCAGCAGTCAAGAGGGGGGGACGGGTGAAAAACTGTTTTTT
TRBV27	NA	NA	TRBJ2-1	CASSLIDSDYNEQFF	TGTGCCAGCAGTTTAATCGACAGCGACTACAATGAGCAGTTCTTC
TRBV30	NA	TRBD1	TRBJ2-7	CAWSLGGQVMGEQYF	TGTGCCTGGAGTTTGGGGGGACAGGTTATGGGGGAGCAGTACTTC
TRBV20-1	NA	NA	TRBJ1-2	CSARLDTGYTF	TGCAGTGCTAGACTGGACACTGGCTACACCTTC
TRBV28	NA	TRBD1	TRBJ1-2	CASREEQGSYGYTF	TGTGCCAGCAGAGAAGAACAGGGGAGCTATGGCTACACCTTC
TRBV4-2	NA	NA	TRBJ2-6	CASSQVPGHRSGANVLTF	TGTGCCAGCAGCCAAGTGCCGGGACATCGCTCTGGGGCCAACGTCCTGACTTTC
TRBV6-1	NA	TRBD2	TRBJ2-7	CASRTRTSGAYEQYF	TGTGCCAGCAGGACGAGGACTAGCGGAGCCTACGAGCAGTACTTC
TRBV28	NA	NA	TRBJ1-1	CASSLQGSNTEAFF	TGTGCCAGCAGTTTACAGGGTTCGAACACTGAAGCTTTCTTT
TRBV5-1	once	NA	TRBJ2-6	CASSFHSGSGANVLTF	TGCGCCAGCAGCTTTCACTCAGGCTCTGGGGCCAACGTCCTGACTTTC
TRBV28	NA	TRBD1	TRBJ2-7	CASSLADRAYEQYF	TGTGCCAGCAGTTTGGCAGACAGGGCCTACGAGCAGTACTTC
TRBV27	NA	NA	TRBJ2-5	CASSLNFQETQYF	TGTGCCAGCAGTCTGAACTTCCAAGAGACCCAGTACTTC
TRBV30	NA	NA	TRBJ2-3	CAWSKGGNNTDTQYF	TGTGCCTGGAGTAAGGGGGGGAACAACACAGATACGCAGTATTTT
TRBV29-1	NA	TRBD2	TRBJ2-1	CSVGQAGVINNEQFF	TGCAGCGTTGGTCAAGCGGGAGTAATAAACAATGAGCAGTTCTTC
TRBV18	once	NA	TRBJ2-1	CASSPRFHGRQSYNEQFF	TGTGCCAGCTCACCACGCTTCCACGGCAGACAGTCCTACAATGAGCAGTTCTTC
TRBV25-1	NA	TRBD1	TRBJ2-3	CASRDRGGLGTQYF	TGTGCCAGTCGGGACAGGGGGGGTCTGGGTACGCAGTATTTT
TRBV19	NA	NA	TRBJ1-2	CASSWADYGYTF	TGTGCCAGTAGCTGGGCTGACTATGGCTACACCTTC
TRBV7-2	NA	NA	TRBJ1-2	CASSLSPPSGYGYTF	TGTGCCAGCAGCTTATCCCCCCCATCGGGTTATGGCTACACCTTC
TRBV9	NA	TRBD2	TRBJ2-1	CASSTSTSVYNEQFF	TGTGCCAGCAGCACTAGTACTAGCGTTTACAATGAGCAGTTCTTC
TRBV4-1	NA	NA	TRBJ1-4	CASSQGSWRNEKLFF	TGCGCCAGCAGCCAAGGGTCTTGGAGGAATGAAAAACTGTTTTTT